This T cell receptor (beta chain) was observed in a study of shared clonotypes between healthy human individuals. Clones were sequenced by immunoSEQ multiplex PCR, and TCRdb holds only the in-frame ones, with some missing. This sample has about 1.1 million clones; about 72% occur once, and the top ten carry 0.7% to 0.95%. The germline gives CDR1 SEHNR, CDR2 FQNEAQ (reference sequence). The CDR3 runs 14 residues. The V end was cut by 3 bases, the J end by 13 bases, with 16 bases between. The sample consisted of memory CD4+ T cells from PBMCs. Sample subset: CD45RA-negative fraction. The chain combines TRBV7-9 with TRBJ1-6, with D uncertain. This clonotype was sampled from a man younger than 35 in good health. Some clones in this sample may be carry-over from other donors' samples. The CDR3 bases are TGTGCCAGCAGCTTGGATGGTGACGCTGCGCCCCTCCACTTT. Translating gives CASSLDGDAAPLHF.